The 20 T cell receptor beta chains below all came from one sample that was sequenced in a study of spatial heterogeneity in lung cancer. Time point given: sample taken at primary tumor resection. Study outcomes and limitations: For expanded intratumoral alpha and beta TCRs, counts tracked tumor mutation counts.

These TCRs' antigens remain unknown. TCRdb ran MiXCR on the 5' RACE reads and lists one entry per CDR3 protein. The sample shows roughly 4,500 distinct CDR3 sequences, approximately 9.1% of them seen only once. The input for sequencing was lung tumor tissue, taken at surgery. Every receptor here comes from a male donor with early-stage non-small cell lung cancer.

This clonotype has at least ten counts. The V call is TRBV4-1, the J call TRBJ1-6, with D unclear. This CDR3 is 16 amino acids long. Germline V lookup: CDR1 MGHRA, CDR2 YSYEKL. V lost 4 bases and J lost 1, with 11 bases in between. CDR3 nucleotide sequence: TGCGCCAGCAGCCCTTCAGGCTCATCCTATAATTCACCCCTCCACTTT. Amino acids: CASSPSGSSYNSPLHF.

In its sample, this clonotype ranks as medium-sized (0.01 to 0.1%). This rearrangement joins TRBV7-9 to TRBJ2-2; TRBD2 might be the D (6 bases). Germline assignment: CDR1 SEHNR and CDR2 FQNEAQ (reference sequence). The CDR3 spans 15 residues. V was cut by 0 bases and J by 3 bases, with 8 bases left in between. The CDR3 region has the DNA TGTGCCAGCAGCTTAGCGGCGGGATACACCGGGGAGCTGTTTTTT. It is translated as CASSLAAGYTGELFF.

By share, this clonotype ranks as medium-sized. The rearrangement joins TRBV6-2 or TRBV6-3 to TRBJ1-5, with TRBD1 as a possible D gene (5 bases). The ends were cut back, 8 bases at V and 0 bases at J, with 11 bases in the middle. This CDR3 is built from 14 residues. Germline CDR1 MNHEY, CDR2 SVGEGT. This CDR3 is CASATANSNQPQHF. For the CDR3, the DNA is TGTGCCAGCGCGACAGCTAATAGCAATCAGCCCCAGCATTTT.

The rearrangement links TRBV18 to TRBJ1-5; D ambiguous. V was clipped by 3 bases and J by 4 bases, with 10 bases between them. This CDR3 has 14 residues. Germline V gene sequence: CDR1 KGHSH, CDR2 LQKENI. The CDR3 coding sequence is TGTGCCAGCTCACCCGGACGGATTAATCAGCCCCAGCATTTT. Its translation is CASSPGRINQPQHF.

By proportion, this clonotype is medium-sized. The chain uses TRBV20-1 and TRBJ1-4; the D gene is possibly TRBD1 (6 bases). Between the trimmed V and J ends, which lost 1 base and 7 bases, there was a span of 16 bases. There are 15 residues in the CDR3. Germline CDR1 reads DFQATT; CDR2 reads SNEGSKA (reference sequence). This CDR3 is CSARGRGGSGEKLFF. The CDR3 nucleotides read TGCAGTGCTAGAGGCCGGGGGGGCAGCGGTGAAAAACTGTTTTTT.

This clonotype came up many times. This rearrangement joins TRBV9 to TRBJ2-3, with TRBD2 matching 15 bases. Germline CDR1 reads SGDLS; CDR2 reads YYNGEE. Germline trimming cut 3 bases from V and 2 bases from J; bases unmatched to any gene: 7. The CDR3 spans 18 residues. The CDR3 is CASSGTSGRASYTDTQYF. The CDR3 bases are TGTGCCAGCAGCGGGACTAGCGGGAGGGCGTCTTACACAGATACGCAGTATTTT.

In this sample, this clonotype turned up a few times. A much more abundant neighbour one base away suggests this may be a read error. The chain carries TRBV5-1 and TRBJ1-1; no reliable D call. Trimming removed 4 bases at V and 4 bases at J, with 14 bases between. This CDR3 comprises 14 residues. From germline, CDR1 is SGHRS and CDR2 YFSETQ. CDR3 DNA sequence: TGCGCCAGCAGCCTGGACGGAAGGTGCACTGAAGCTTTCTTT. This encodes CASSLDGRCTEAFF.

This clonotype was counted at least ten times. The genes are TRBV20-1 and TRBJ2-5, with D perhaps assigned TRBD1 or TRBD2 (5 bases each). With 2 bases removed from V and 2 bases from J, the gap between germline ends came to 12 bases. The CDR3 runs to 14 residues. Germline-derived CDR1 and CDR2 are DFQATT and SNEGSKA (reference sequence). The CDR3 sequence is CSARSPGRQETQYF. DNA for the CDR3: TGCAGTGCTAGATCTCCGGGACGACAAGAGACCCAGTACTTC.

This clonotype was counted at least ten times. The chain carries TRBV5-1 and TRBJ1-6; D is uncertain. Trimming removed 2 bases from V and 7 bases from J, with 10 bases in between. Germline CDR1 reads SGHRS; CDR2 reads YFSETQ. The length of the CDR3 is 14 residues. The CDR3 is CASSFGERNSPLHF. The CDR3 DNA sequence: TGCGCCAGCAGCTTCGGCGAAAGGAATTCACCCCTCCACTTT. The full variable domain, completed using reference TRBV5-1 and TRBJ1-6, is KAGVTQTPRYLIKTRGQQVTLSCSPISGHRSVSWYQQTPGQGLQFLFEYFSETQRNKGNFPGRFSGRQFSNSRSEMNVSTLELGDSALYLCASSFGERNSPLHFGNGTRLTVT.

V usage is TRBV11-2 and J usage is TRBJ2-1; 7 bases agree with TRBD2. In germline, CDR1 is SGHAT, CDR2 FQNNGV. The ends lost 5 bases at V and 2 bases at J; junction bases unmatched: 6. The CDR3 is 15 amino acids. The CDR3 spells CASSLGRAAYNEQFF. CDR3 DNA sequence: TGTGCCAGCAGCCTTGGGAGGGCTGCCTACAATGAGCAGTTCTTC.

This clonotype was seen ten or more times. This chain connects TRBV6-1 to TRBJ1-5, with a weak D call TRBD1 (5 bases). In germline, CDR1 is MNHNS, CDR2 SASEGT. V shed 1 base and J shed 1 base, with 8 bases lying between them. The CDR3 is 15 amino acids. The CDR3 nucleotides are TGTGCCAGCAGTGAAGGGGGGGGGAGCAATCAGCCCCAGCATTTT. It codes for CASSEGGGSNQPQHF.

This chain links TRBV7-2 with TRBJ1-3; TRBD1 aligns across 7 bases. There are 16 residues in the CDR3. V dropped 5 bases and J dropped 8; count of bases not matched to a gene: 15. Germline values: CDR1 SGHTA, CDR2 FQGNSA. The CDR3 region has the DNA TGTGCCAGCAGCCCGCAGCGGACAGGTTTGGGAGACACCATATATTTT. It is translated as CASSPQRTGLGDTIYF.

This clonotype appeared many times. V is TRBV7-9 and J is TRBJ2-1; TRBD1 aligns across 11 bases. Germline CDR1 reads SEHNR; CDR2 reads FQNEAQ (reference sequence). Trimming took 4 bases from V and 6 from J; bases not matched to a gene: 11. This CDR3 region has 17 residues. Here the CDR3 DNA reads TGTGCCAGCAGCTCCTATTCTTTGGACAGGGGGCGCAATGAGCAGTTCTTC. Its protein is CASSSYSLDRGRNEQFF.

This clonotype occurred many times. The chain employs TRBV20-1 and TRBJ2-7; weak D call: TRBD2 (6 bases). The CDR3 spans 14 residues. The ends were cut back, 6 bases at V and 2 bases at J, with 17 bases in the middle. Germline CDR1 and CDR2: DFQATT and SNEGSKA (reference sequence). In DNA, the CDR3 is TGCAGTGCCCCGGAGGGCAGTTGGACCTACGAGCAGTACTTC. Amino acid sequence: CSAPEGSWTYEQYF.

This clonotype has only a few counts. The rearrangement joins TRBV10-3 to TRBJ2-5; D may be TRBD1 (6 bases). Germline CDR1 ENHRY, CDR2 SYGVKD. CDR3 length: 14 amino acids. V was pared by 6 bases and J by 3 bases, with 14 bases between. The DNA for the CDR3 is TGTGCCATCAGCGCTACAGGGAAGAAAGAGACCCAGTACTTC. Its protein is CAISATGKKETQYF.

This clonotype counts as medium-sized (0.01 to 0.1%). The CDR3 loop is CSASADVNRGFNTEAFF. CDR3 nucleotide sequence: TGCAGTGCTAGTGCCGACGTCAACAGGGGATTTAACACTGAAGCTTTCTTT. V usage is TRBV20-1 and J usage is TRBJ1-1, with 7 nucleotides matching TRBD1. CDR1 and CDR2 from the germline V gene are DFQATT and SNEGSKA (reference sequence). The CDR3 extends over 17 amino acids. With 3 bases clipped from V and 2 bases from J, the junction kept 15 bases outside the gene matches.

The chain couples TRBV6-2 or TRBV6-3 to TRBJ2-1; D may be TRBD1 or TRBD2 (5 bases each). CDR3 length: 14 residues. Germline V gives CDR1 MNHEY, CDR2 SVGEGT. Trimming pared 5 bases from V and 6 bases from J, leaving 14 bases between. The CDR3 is CASSNPGPTNEQFF. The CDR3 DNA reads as TGTGCCAGCAGTAACCCGGGACCGACCAATGAGCAGTTCTTC.

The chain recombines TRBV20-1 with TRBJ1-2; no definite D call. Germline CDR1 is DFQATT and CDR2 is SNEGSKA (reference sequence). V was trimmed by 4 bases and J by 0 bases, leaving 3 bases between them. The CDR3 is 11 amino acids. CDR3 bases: TGCAGTGCTACACCTAACTATGGCTACACCTTC. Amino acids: CSATPNYGYTF.

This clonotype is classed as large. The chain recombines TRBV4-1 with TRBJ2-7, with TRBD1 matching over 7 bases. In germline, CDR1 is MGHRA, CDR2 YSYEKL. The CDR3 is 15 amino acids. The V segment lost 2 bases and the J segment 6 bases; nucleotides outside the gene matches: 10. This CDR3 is CASSQTWTGQREQYF. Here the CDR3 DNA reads TGCGCCAGCAGCCAAACTTGGACGGGACAGCGCGAGCAGTACTTC.

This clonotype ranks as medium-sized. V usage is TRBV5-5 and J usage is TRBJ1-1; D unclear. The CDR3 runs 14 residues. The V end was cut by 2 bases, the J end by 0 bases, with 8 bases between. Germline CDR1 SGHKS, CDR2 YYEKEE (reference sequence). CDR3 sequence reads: CASSLQRMNTEAFF. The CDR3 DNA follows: TGTGCCAGCAGCTTACAGCGTATGAACACTGAAGCTTTCTTT. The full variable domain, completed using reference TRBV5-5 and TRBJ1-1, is DAGVTQSPTHLIKTRGQQVTLRCSPISGHKSVSWYQQVLGQGPQFIFQYYEKEERGRGNFPDRFSARQFPNYSSELNVNALLLGDSALYLCASSLQRMNTEAFFGQGTRLTVV.